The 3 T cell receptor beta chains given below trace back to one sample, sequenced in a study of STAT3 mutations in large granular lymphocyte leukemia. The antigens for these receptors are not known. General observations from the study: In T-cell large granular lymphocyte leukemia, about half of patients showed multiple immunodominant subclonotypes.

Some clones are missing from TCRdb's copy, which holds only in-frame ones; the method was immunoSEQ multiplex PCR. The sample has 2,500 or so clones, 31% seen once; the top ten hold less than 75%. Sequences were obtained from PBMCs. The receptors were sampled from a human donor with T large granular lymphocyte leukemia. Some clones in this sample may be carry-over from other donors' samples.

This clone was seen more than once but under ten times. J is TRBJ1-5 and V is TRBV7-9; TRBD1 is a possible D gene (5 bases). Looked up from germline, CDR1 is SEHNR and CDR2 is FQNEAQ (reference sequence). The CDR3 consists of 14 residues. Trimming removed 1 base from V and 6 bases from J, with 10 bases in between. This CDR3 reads CASSLGGSGQPQHF. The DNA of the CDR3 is TGTGCCAGCAGCTTAGGGGGGTCGGGTCAGCCCCAGCATTTT.

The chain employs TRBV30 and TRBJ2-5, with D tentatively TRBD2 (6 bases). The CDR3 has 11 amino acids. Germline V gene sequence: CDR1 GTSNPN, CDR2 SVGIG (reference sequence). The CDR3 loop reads CAGGRRETQYF. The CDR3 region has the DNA TGTGCTGGAGGGCGGAGGGAGACCCAGTACTTC.

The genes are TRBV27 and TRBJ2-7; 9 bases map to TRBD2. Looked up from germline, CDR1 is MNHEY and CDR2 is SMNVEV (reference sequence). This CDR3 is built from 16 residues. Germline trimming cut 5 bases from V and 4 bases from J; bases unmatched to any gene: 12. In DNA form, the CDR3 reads TGTGCCAGCAGTACCCAGGTGCGGGGGGGAACATACGAGCAGTACTTC. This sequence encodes CASSTQVRGGTYEQYF.